The 25 T cell receptor beta chains reported below all come from one sample, sequenced in a study of cytomegalovirus exposure and HLA in healthy donors. Primers included in the PCR were 60 Vbeta and 13 Jbeta primers. The repertoire was sequenced with immunoSEQ multiplex PCR; TCRdb's copy has only in-frame clones and lacks some. The sample contains fewer than 200,000 clones, 68% of which appear only once. Specimen: PBMCs. The receptors were sampled from a woman aged 35 to 49 in good health and CMV-seropositive.

The chain couples TRBV6-5 to TRBJ2-3, with 8 bases aligning to TRBD2. The CDR3 consists of 15 residues. The germline gives CDR1 MNHEY, CDR2 SVGAGI. J gave up 2 bases and V 6 bases, and 7 bases lay outside the gene matches. In DNA, the CDR3 is TGTGCCAGCAGCCCTCGGGGGGGGTTCACAGATACGCAGTATTTT. It codes for CASSPRGGFTDTQYF.

This chain links TRBV9 with TRBJ1-2, with TRBD1 matching 7 bases. Germline trimming cut 0 bases from V and 8 bases from J; bases unmatched to any gene: 10. Looked up from germline, CDR1 is SGDLS and CDR2 is YYNGEE. The CDR3 totals 15 residues. The CDR3 loop is CASSVVPGGGEGYTF. The CDR3 coding sequence is TGTGCCAGCAGCGTAGTCCCCGGAGGGGGCGAAGGCTACACCTTC.

This chain uses TRBV7-8 with TRBJ2-1, with a tentative D call TRBD2 (5 bases). This CDR3 has 15 residues. V was shortened by 5 bases and J by 8 bases, with 19 bases between the two germline ends. CDR1 is SGHVS, CDR2 FQNEAQ, per germline. CDR3 DNA sequence: TGTGCCAGCAGCCCGGATGGGAGCGAGTGGGATGAGCAGTTCTTC. Amino acids: CASSPDGSEWDEQFF.

V usage is TRBV5-1 and J usage is TRBJ1-5; D possibly corresponds to TRBD1 (6 bases). Germline loops: CDR1 SGHRS, CDR2 YFSETQ. This CDR3 comprises 14 residues. With 0 bases removed from V and 4 bases from J, the gap between germline ends came to 8 bases. The CDR3 region has the DNA TGCGCCAGCAGCTTGGACAGGGATAATCAGCCCCAGCATTTT. As protein: CASSLDRDNQPQHF.

The chain has TRBV19 and TRBJ1-5; D call uncertain. The germline V gene encodes CDR1 LNHDA and CDR2 SQIVND (reference sequence). V gave up 3 bases and J gave up 0 bases, with 6 bases separating them. The CDR3 length is 14 residues. The CDR3 DNA reads as TGTGCCAGTAGTATGGAGTATAGCAATCAGCCCCAGCATTTT. Protein: CASSMEYSNQPQHF.

The sample holds a few counts of this clone. V usage is TRBV7-3 and J usage is TRBJ1-2, with TRBD1 as a possible D gene (5 bases). Germline loops: CDR1 SGHTA, CDR2 FQGTGA. Trimming stripped 5 bases from V and 2 bases from J, with 9 bases between. The CDR3 consists of 13 residues. CDR3 sequence: CASSLGQNYGYTF. CDR3 sequence (DNA): TGTGCCAGCAGCCTGGGGCAGAACTATGGCTACACCTTC. The variable domain in full, completed from reference TRBV7-3 and TRBJ1-2, reads GAGVSQTPSNKVTEKGKYVELRCDPISGHTALYWYRQSLGQGPEFLIYFQGTGAADDSGLPNDRFFAVRPEGSVSTLKIQRTERGDSAVYLCASSLGQNYGYTFGSGTRLTVV.

V gene TRBV7-3 combines with J gene TRBJ2-2; TRBD2 aligns across 8 bases. CDR1 is SGHTA and CDR2 is FQGTGA in the germline V gene. The CDR3 loop spans 16 amino acids. With V trimmed by 7 bases and J by 3 bases, 10 bases remained unmatched. The DNA of the CDR3 is TGTGCCAGCACCCTAACGGGGGGGCCGGACACCGGGGAGCTGTTTTTT. Translation: CASTLTGGPDTGELFF. Drawing the rest from reference TRBV7-3 and TRBJ2-2, the complete variable domain is GAGVSQTPSNKVTEKGKYVELRCDPISGHTALYWYRQSLGQGPEFLIYFQGTGAADDSGLPNDRFFAVRPEGSVSTLKIQRTERGDSAVYLCASTLTGGPDTGELFFGEGSRLTVL.

This chain uses TRBV6-1 with TRBJ1-6; D is possibly TRBD1 (6 bases). The CDR3 totals 15 residues. Germline CDR1 is MNHNS and CDR2 is SASEGT. Trimming took 4 bases from V and 3 from J, leaving 10 bases between them. The CDR3 sequence: CASSVGQFYNSPLHF. Written as DNA, the CDR3 is TGTGCCAGCAGTGTCGGACAGTTCTATAATTCACCCCTCCACTTT.

This clone was counted a few times. V gene TRBV7-3 combines with J gene TRBJ1-2; 9 nucleotides match TRBD1. This CDR3 comprises 13 residues. V lost 5 bases to trimming and J lost 6 bases; unmatched junction nucleotides: 4. CDR1 is SGHTA and CDR2 is FQGTGA in the germline V gene. CDR3 sequence: CASSNRDRDGYTF. The DNA of the CDR3 is TGTGCCAGCAGCAACCGGGACAGGGATGGCTACACCTTC.

As DNA, the CDR3 is TGTGCCAGCAGACTCACCGGGACAGATAATGAAAAACTGTTTTTT. It translates to CASRLTGTDNEKLFF. J is TRBJ1-4 and V is TRBV6-6; 7 nucleotides match TRBD1. This CDR3 region has 15 residues. CDR1 MNHNY and CDR2 SVGAGI come from the germline V gene (reference sequence). V lost 6 bases to trimming and J lost 4 bases; unmatched junction nucleotides: 8.

The V and J genes are TRBV18 and TRBJ2-3; D uncertain. The CDR3 is made up of 14 amino acids. Germline-derived CDR1 and CDR2 are KGHSH and LQKENI. Trimming pared 2 bases from V and 1 base from J, leaving 7 bases between. The CDR3 loop reads CASSPSSGTDTQYF. The CDR3 nucleotides read TGTGCCAGCTCACCAAGCTCTGGCACAGATACGCAGTATTTT.

The chain is built from TRBV19 and TRBJ1-2; TRBD1 matches 7 bases. J lost 2 bases, V lost 7 bases, and 4 bases had no gene match. The germline gives CDR1 LNHDA, CDR2 SQIVND (reference sequence). This CDR3 contains 13 residues. The CDR3 spells CASNPDRNYGYTF. In nucleotides, the CDR3 is TGTGCCAGTAACCCGGACAGGAACTATGGCTACACCTTC.

This clone was seen once. This chain connects TRBV7-8 to TRBJ1-2; D call uncertain. With 1 base removed from V and 2 bases from J, the gap between germline ends came to 11 bases. Germline CDR1 reads SGHVS; CDR2 reads FQNEAQ. The CDR3 spans 15 residues. The CDR3 DNA reads as TGTGCCAGCAGCTTAGTATCCGGGTTAAACTATGGCTACACCTTC. Translated: CASSLVSGLNYGYTF.

Comments on this clone: A junction boundary mismatches the germline segment, possibly from a read error. This chain connects TRBV7-2 to TRBJ1-5; TRBD1 might be the D (6 bases). Germline lookup yields CDR1 SGHTA and CDR2 FQGNSA. The CDR3 has 16 residues. This chain's CDR3 is CASSFKGGWRNQPQNF. DNA for the CDR3: TGTGCCAGCAGCTTCAAAGGGGGATGGAGAAATCAGCCCCAGAATTTT.

This chain joins TRBV28 and TRBJ2-7; D is perhaps TRBD2 (6 bases). Trimming cost V 5 bases and J 3 bases, with 17 bases left between them. CDR3 length: 15 amino acids. From germline, CDR1 is MDHEN and CDR2 SYDVKM. The CDR3 sequence: CASSLTGRGGYEQYF. CDR3 DNA: TGTGCCAGCAGTCTAACCGGCCGGGGAGGCTACGAGCAGTACTTC. The entire variable domain, with the rest obtained from reference TRBV28 and TRBJ2-7, is as follows: DVKVTQSSRYLVKRTGEKVFLECVQDMDHENMFWYRQDPGLGLRLIYFSYDVKMKEKGDIPEGYSVSREKKERFSLILESASTNQTSMYLCASSLTGRGGYEQYFGPGTRLTVT.

CDR3 residues: CASSLLTVNTEAFF. The CDR3 region has the DNA TGTGCCAGCAGCTTATTGACTGTGAACACTGAAGCTTTCTTT. This chain uses TRBV7-2 with TRBJ1-1; D is unresolved. The germline gives CDR1 SGHTA, CDR2 FQGNSA. This CDR3 region has 14 residues. V gave up 2 bases and J gave up 0 bases, with 7 bases separating them. Together with reference TRBV7-2 and TRBJ1-1, the CDR3 gives the full variable domain: GAGVSQSPSNKVTEKGKDVELRCDPISGHTALYWYRQSLGQGLEFLIYFQGNSAPDKSGLPSDRFSAERTGGSVSTLTIQRTQQEDSAVYLCASSLLTVNTEAFFGQGTRLTVV.

This chain connects TRBV5-8 to TRBJ2-2, with 11 bases identical to TRBD2. The CDR3 runs 17 residues. Germline lookup yields CDR1 SGHTS and CDR2 YDEGEE. V lost 1 base, J lost 2 bases, and 4 bases stayed unmatched. CDR3 amino acids: CASSLSGTSGNTGELFF. The CDR3 nucleotides read TGTGCCAGCAGCTTGTCTGGGACTAGCGGAAACACCGGGGAGCTGTTTTTT.

There are a few counts of this clone. The chain links TRBV6-1 to TRBJ2-4; maybe TRBD1 (5 bases). The germline V and J ends were trimmed by 5 bases and 1 base, with 12 bases remaining between them. CDR3 length: 15 amino acids. CDR1 MNHNS and CDR2 SASEGT come from the germline V gene. The CDR3 DNA is TGTGCCAGCAGTTCTACAGGAATGGCCAAAAACATTCAGTACTTC. This translates into CASSSTGMAKNIQYF.

As DNA, the CDR3 is TGCGCCAGCAGCTTGCAGGGGGCGAACACTGAAGCTTTCTTT. It yields the protein CASSLQGANTEAFF. This chain connects TRBV5-1 to TRBJ1-1, with 8 bases identical to TRBD1. The CDR3 spans 14 residues. Germline V gene sequence: CDR1 SGHRS, CDR2 YFSETQ. V was pared by 1 base and J by 1 base, with 0 bases of the junction left unmatched.

This clone was seen only once. This chain joins TRBV19 and TRBJ2-7; 9 nucleotides line up with TRBD1. CDR3 length equals 11 residues. The V gene's germline CDR1 is LNHDA and CDR2 SQIVND (reference sequence). The junction had 1 base not matched to a gene; V was cut back by 2 bases and J by 11 bases. The CDR3 coding sequence is TGTGCCAGTAGTATACGGGACAGGGAGTACTTC. This gives the protein CASSIRDREYF.

This clone was recorded a few times. The chain combines TRBV9 with TRBJ2-5, with D possibly being TRBD1 (6 bases). Trimming took off 0 bases at V and 5 bases at J, with 11 bases between the two ends. The CDR3 has 14 amino acids. Per germline, CDR1 SGDLS and CDR2 YYNGEE. The CDR3 reads CASSVGIRGETQYF. DNA for the CDR3: TGTGCCAGCAGCGTAGGAATAAGGGGGGAGACCCAGTACTTC.

The chain links TRBV7-9 to TRBJ2-2; D remains unclear. This CDR3 is 15 amino acids long. V lost 4 bases, J lost 2 bases, and 11 bases lay in between. Germline CDR1 is SEHNR and CDR2 is FQNEAQ (reference sequence). The CDR3 bases are TGTGCCAGCAGCTACTCACCGGTAAACACCGGGGAGCTGTTTTTT. Amino acid sequence: CASSYSPVNTGELFF.

V gene TRBV2 combines with J gene TRBJ2-4, with 7 nucleotides matching TRBD1. The trim removed 10 bases at V and 2 bases at J, leaving 5 bases unmatched. The germline gives CDR1 SNHLY, CDR2 FYNNEI. The CDR3 is made up of 13 amino acids. CDR3 in amino acids: CATQGNTKNIQYF. The CDR3 DNA is TGTGCCACACAGGGGAATACCAAAAACATTCAGTACTTC. Complete variable domain (other parts from reference TRBV2 and TRBJ2-4): EPEVTQTPSHQVTQMGQEVILRCVPISNHLYFYWYRQILGQKVEFLVSFYNNEISEKSEIFDDQFSVERPDGSNFTLKIRSTKLEDSAMYFCATQGNTKNIQYFGAGTRLSVL.

The V and J genes are TRBV4-3 and TRBJ2-3, with 9 nucleotides matching TRBD2. J gave up 11 bases and V 4 bases, and 16 bases lay outside the gene matches. CDR1 is LGHNA, CDR2 YSLEER, per germline. The CDR3 runs to 16 residues. The CDR3 is CASSPGTGLAGLGQYF. DNA for the CDR3: TGCGCCAGCAGCCCCGGAACGGGACTAGCTGGCCTTGGGCAGTATTTT.

This clone came up a few times. The chain employs TRBV7-6 and TRBJ2-5; D is possibly TRBD2 (5 bases). Germline loops: CDR1 SGHVS, CDR2 FNYEAQ. The CDR3 consists of 14 residues. V was cut by 3 bases and J by 4 bases, with 12 bases left in between. DNA for the CDR3: TGTGCCAGCAGCTTTTCCCCCGGGGTAGAGACCCAGTACTTC. This codes for CASSFSPGVETQYF.